This entry features one TCR beta chain sequence. This clonotype has a count of ten or more. Its antigen remains undetermined. Nothing much larger sits one base from this clone, and base qualities are not available. TCRdb shows the sequencer as Illumina HiSeq 1500. Using fastp trimming at Q25 and MiXCR clonotype assembly, TCRdb reanalyzed the public sequencing data and kept in-frame beta chains. When rows share a CDR3 protein, they turn into one entry using the most common DNA and genes. A total of about 310,000 distinct CDR3 sequences appear in this sample, about 9.1% of them only once. The ten largest make up approximately 2.3% of the sample. V is cut by 0 bases and J by 5 bases, and the space between the germline ends is 3 bases. CDR1 is given as MNHEY and CDR2 as SVGAGI, both from the germline V gene. The CDR3, from cysteine to phenylalanine, totals 12 residues. Only the CDR3 region is kept as DNA, spanning 36 bases read in frame from base 1.

This specimen comes from a study of T cell repertoires in cytomegalovirus infection (dated by TCRdb to between 2017 and 2020). Background for the entire study: Because public TCR beta signatures pointed to carriage of CMV infection together with the matching HLA type, the HLA type of each donor mattered for the analysis. The full study reports these points: Cumulative frequency of public TCR beta family members discriminated carriers of CMV infection plus the relevant HLA type in this cohort and an independent roughly 350-donor cohort. The ex vivo response was dominated by HLA-C-restricted CMV-specific TCR beta clonotypes, which also provided the single most frequent clonotype in two of eight donors.

The sample taken for sequencing was PBMCs. The receptor's source is a human donor in good health (CMV status not recorded). Some clones in this sample may be carry-over from other donors' samples. This chain joins TRBV6-5 to TRBJ2-3, with the D segment identity uncertain. The DNA sequence reads TGTGCCAGCAGTTACTCGGGAGATACGCAGTATTTT. This codes for CASSYSGDTQYF.